This T cell receptor (beta chain) was found in a study of T cell repertoires in cytomegalovirus infection. Study-level background: An indication of both CMV infection and matching HLA type came from public TCR beta signatures. Findings and caveats of the study: Predominance within the ex vivo response was attributable to HLA-C-restricted CMV-specific TCR beta clonotypes. Identification of carriers of CMV plus the relevant HLA was performed using cumulative public TCR beta family frequency.

As concerns this clonotype: Its antigen is not identified.

TCRdb re-called the reads with MiXCR, one entry per CDR3 protein. The table has 150,000 to 200,000 distinct CDR3 sequences, about a tenth seen once. The sequencing input was PBMCs. The source of this sequence is a human donor in good health (CMV status not recorded). Some clones in this sample may be carry-over from other donors' samples.

CDR3 DNA: TGTGCCAGCAGTTACGTCCGGTCAGGGGAGCTGTTTTTT. Translation gives CASSYVRSGELFF. The chain is built from TRBV6-2 or TRBV6-3 and TRBJ2-2; the D is unclear. From germline, CDR1 is MNHEY and CDR2 SVGEGT. This CDR3 comprises 13 residues. V dropped 2 bases and J dropped 8 bases, with 9 bases sitting between them.